The sequence of this T cell receptor beta chain was determined in a study of T cells after yellow fever vaccination. Whole-study context: SMART-Seq v4 Ultra Low Input prepared the low-cell-number fractions. Overall study results and limits: The secondary T-cell response peaked on day 5, not day 15, but was weaker.

CDR3 length: 14 amino acids. Deletions cut 6 bases from V and 2 bases from J, with 13 bases between. As regards this clonotype: Its antigen remains unidentified.

UMIs and a universal primer site were added when TCR cDNA was made by 5'RACE template switching. TCRdb re-derived calls from the 5' RACE reads in MiXCR, one entry per CDR3 protein. The data show around 320,000 distinct CDR3 sequences, about 10% seen once. The sequencing used CD4+ T cells sorted from PBMCs, collected 45 days after the yellow fever booster vaccination. The rearrangement links TRBV12-3 or TRBV12-4 to TRBJ1-1; no clear D gene. The receptor comes from a young man who received the YFV17D yellow fever vaccine. In DNA form, the CDR3 reads TGTGCCAGCAGCGTTGGACGGTCCAACACTGAAGCTTTCTTT. Its translation is CASSVGRSNTEAFF.